This entry describes one T cell receptor beta chain. What it recognizes is unknown. A read error may account for a junction end that differs from germline. The data stem from a study of blood T cells in healthy people across ages. A J-beta primer mix and a sample-barcoded 5' primer were used in a second PCR of about 6 to 12 cycles. MiXCR, run by TCRdb on the 5' RACE reads, gives a single entry per CDR3 protein. The repertoire holds 1.2 million to 1.5 million distinct CDR3 sequences, with 42% as singletons. Study observations and caveats: More naive CD4+ cells and higher diversity marked long-lived donors relative to aged donors. Since the PBMCs were unsorted, naive and antigen-experienced cells could not be conclusively compared.

At least 6 micrograms of total RNA were extracted per sample. The CDR3 extends over 13 amino acids. Germline V lookup: CDR1 SQVTM, CDR2 ANQGSEA. This sequence originates from a woman under 30 in good health. The chain carries TRBV29-1 and TRBJ2-1; D may be TRBD2 (6 bases). The source material was blood. The CDR3 bases are TGCAGCGCACTCCTCCGGGACTCCAGTGAGCGGTTCTTC. This gives the protein CSALLRDSSERFF.